Sequencing of this TCR beta chain was carried out in a study of T-cell reconstitution after alpha-beta-depleted transplantation in children. This clonotype occurred a few times. As yet, its antigen is unknown. General observations from the study: High day-60 TCRbeta diversity in some patients came from surviving recipient T cells and thymic progenitors.

TCRbeta library preparation incorporated unique molecular identifiers. TCRdb analysed the PCR reads with MiXCR anew, one entry per CDR3 protein. The table has roughly 45,000 distinct CDR3 sequences, 9.2% seen once; the top ten hold approximately 30%. Germline V lookup: CDR1 SGDLS, CDR2 YYNGEE. With 4 bases clipped from V and 14 bases from J, the junction kept 8 bases outside the gene matches. This CDR3 has 12 amino acids. This chain connects TRBV9 to TRBJ2-1, with TRBD1 matching 8 bases. The input for sequencing was PBMCs, mostly from graft donor cells, taken 60 days after TCRalphabeta/CD19-depleted stem cell transplant. This TCR derives from a male patient aged 2-9 years who had a stem cell transplant for chronic granulomatous disease, so the T cells may come from the graft donor. The CDR3 bases are TGTGCCAGCAGCCCTCGGACAGGGTATAAGTTCTTC. This encodes CASSPRTGYKFF.